The entry that follows covers one T cell receptor (beta chain) sequence. Its antigen is currently not known. Per-base qualities were not stored, and no clone one base away is much larger. These data are taken from a study of blood T cell repertoires in COVID-19 (dated by TCRdb to the early 2020s). At the level of the whole study: Samples from collaborators originated in the United States, Italy and Spain and spanned both the acute and convalescent phases of COVID-19. The prospective study material was composed of cDNA or gDNA derived from T cells, B-cell-depleted T cells, or PBMCs. The dataset comprised deeply sampled blood TCRbeta repertoires from subjects exposed to, actively infected with, or recovered from COVID-19. The repertoires were made available in a free public database intended to serve as a resource for research on the immune response to SARS-CoV-2. The samples were drawn from two sources: the first 160 participants of the ongoing ImmuneRACE study, and over 950 subjects contributed by 6 global collaborators. Nearly every sample came with metadata listing a de-identified subject ID, COVID-19 status, age in years and sex. Where available, HLA class I and class II types were obtained from metadata supplied by the sample provider rather than from assay-based typing. Findings and caveats that apply to the study as a whole: The quantity of clinical and demographic metadata differed by source and by participant and was supplied without curation.

The collaborating institutions used their own protocols to collect whole blood in K2EDTA tubes. Collaborator samples were shipped for TCRbeta analysis as frozen whole blood, isolated PBMCs, or DNA extracted from either sample type. Relative to germline, V is 0 bases shorter and J is 4 bases shorter, with 14 bases between their ends. Looking up the germline V gene yields CDR1 SGDLS and CDR2 YYNGEE. Counted from cysteine to phenylalanine, this CDR3 has 16 amino acids. Only CDR3 DNA is held: 48 bases, read in frame from base 1. TCRbeta CDR3 regions were amplified from genomic DNA using the immunoSEQ Assay, a bias-controlled multiplex PCR. The study's own analysis went as follows. The number of nucleated cells in each sample was estimated by amplification of reference gene primers within the assay. Sequence reads were collapsed and filtered to measure the absolute abundance of every unique TCRbeta CDR3 rearrangement. Productive Simpson clonality was computed per sample as the square root of Simpson's diversity index over productive rearrangements. Sourced from immuneACCESS, this table was stored by TCRdb with only in-frame sequences that have V and J called. A share of the clones is absent; for the studies checked, an unresolved V gene accounts for under half, and the remainder has no known explanation. The D gene and trimming were derived from the DNA, and the V and J assignments and clone size from that table. The sample includes some 150,000 clones, with approximately 91% observed a single time. 2.3% of the sample lies in the top ten.

The TCR originated in a human donor in a cohort sampled during active COVID-19. This receptor chain uses TRBV9 and TRBJ2-1, with the D segment identity uncertain. Source material: peripheral blood. The bases read TGTGCCAGCAGCGTAGGTGGCGGCCCACTTTACAATGAGCAGTTCTTC. The resulting protein is CASSVGGGPLYNEQFF.